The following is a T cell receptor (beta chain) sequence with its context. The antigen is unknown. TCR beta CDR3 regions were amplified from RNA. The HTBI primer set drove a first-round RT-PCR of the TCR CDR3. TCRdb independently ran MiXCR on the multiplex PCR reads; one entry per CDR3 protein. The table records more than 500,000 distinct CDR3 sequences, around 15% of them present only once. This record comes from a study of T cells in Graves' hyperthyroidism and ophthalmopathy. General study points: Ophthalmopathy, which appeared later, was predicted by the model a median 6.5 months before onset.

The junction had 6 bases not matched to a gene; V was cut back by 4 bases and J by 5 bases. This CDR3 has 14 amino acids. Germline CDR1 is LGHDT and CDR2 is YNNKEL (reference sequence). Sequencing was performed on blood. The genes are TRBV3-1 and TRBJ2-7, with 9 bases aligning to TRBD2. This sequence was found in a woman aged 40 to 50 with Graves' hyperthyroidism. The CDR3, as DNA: TGTGCCAGCAGCCCTGGACTAGCGCGGGACGAGCAGTACTTC. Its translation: CASSPGLARDEQYF.